Included here is one TCR beta chain sequence, with context. The data are from a study of cytomegalovirus exposure and HLA in healthy donors. The PCR used 60 Vbeta and 13 Jbeta primers. Measured with immunoSEQ multiplex PCR; TCRdb has only the in-frame clones, and not every one. This sample has some 59,000 clones; approximately 86% occur once, and the top ten carry around 2.9%. The specimen was PBMCs. This receptor was taken from a woman younger than 35 in good health and CMV-seronegative.

CDR3 in amino acids: CASSLSGQGAQYEQFF. The CDR3 bases are TGTGCCAGCAGCTTATCCGGACAGGGGGCGCAGTATGAGCAGTTCTTC. The rearrangement links TRBV7-6 to TRBJ2-1; 11 nucleotides match TRBD1. J was trimmed by 8 bases and V by 2 bases; bases with no gene match: 8. Germline CDR1 SGHVS, CDR2 FNYEAQ. This CDR3 has 16 amino acids.